The entry below gives a single TCR beta chain sequence along with its context. V was shortened by 8 bases and J by 5 bases, with 20 bases between the two germline ends. The germline gives CDR1 WNHNN, CDR2 SYGVQD (reference sequence). This CDR3 comprises 15 residues. The participants were between roughly 18 and 89 years old and came from roughly 24 US areas. Participants reported their clinical history, and cohort assignment relied on those reports. How the authors handled the data: Amplified reference gene primers provided the basis for estimating nucleated cell counts. Produced via immunoSEQ multiplex PCR; TCRdb's table is partial and in-frame only. The V and J calls and the clone size are those of that table, but D and trimming were determined from the DNA. Seen here are under 500,000 clones, about 90% observed once, and the top ten hold approximately 2%. The data were obtained in a study of blood T cell repertoires in COVID-19. Study background: COVID-19 samples, acute and convalescent, were from the United States, Italy and Spain.

What was sequenced was PBMCs or T cells enriched from blood (not recorded which). The J gene is TRBJ2-3, the V gene TRBV10-1; possible D gene TRBD1, 6 bases. The clonotype originates from a young woman with acute COVID-19. This CDR3 is CASSEEAGEVDTQYF. For the CDR3, the DNA is TGCGCCAGCTCCGAGGAGGCAGGGGAAGTAGATACGCAGTATTTT.